This T cell receptor beta chain was sequenced during a study of blood T cells in healthy people across ages. Each donor supplied approximately 10 milliliters of peripheral blood. Germline CDR1 reads SGHTA; CDR2 reads FQGNSA. Trimming took 5 bases from V and 0 from J; bases not matched to a gene: 7. This CDR3 is built from 18 residues. A second roughly 6 to 12 cycle PCR used barcoded and J-beta primers. TCRdb ran MiXCR on the 5' RACE reads and lists one entry per CDR3 protein. The sample includes around 690,000 distinct CDR3 sequences, 58% seen only once; the top ten take 30% to 45%. The receptor's source is a man aged 55-75 years in good health. This sequence joins TRBV7-2 and TRBJ2-3, with 14 bases fitting TRBD2. Sequencing was done on a sample of blood. The CDR3 region is CASSPGTSGSHSTDTQYF. In DNA form, the CDR3 reads TGTGCCAGCAGCCCAGGGACTAGCGGGAGCCATAGCACAGATACGCAGTATTTT.